These 6 T cell receptor beta chains were all obtained from the same sample, sequenced in a study of cytomegalovirus exposure and HLA in healthy donors. Using immunoSEQ multiplex PCR, the repertoire was profiled, and TCRdb retains in-frame clones only, with some absent. The sample includes about 160,000 clones, 86% of them seen just once. Input material: PBMCs. The receptor source for this set is a woman in her twenties or thirties in good health and CMV-seronegative.

This clone came up a few times. The chain carries TRBV7-2 and TRBJ2-1; a possible D gene is TRBD1 (5 bases). Trimming removed 5 bases at V and 2 bases at J, with 16 bases between. The CDR3 totals 16 residues. In germline, CDR1 is SGHTA, CDR2 FQGNSA. The CDR3 protein is CASSRTRGGTYNEQFF. For the CDR3, the DNA is TGTGCCAGCAGCCGAACAAGGGGTGGGACCTACAATGAGCAGTTCTTC.

The rearrangement joins TRBV28 to TRBJ2-7, with 7 bases aligning to TRBD1. The trim removed 8 bases at V and 0 bases at J, leaving 10 bases unmatched. The V gene's germline CDR1 is MDHEN and CDR2 SYDVKM. The CDR3 is 15 residues long. The CDR3, as DNA: TGTGCCAGCCTGGTAGGGCAGGGGGTCTCCTACGAGCAGTACTTC. It is translated as CASLVGQGVSYEQYF. The full variable domain, completed using reference TRBV28 and TRBJ2-7, is DVKVTQSSRYLVKRTGEKVFLECVQDMDHENMFWYRQDPGLGLRLIYFSYDVKMKEKGDIPEGYSVSREKKERFSLILESASTNQTSMYLCASLVGQGVSYEQYFGPGTRLTVT.

The V call is TRBV18, the J call TRBJ1-2, with 11 bases lining up with TRBD1. J was trimmed by 3 bases and V by 3 bases; bases with no gene match: 0. The germline V gene encodes CDR1 KGHSH and CDR2 LQKENI. This CDR3 has 14 residues. CDR3 nucleotide sequence: TGTGCCAGCTCACCGGGACAGGGGGACTATGGCTACACCTTC. It translates to CASSPGQGDYGYTF.

The chain has TRBV4-3 and TRBJ1-6, with D uncertain. The V end was cut by 4 bases, the J end by 2 bases, with 9 bases between. The CDR3 has 15 amino acids. The germline V gene has CDR1 LGHNA and CDR2 YSLEER. Here the CDR3 DNA reads TGCGCCAGCAGCCCGGATTCAACCTATAATTCACCCCTCCACTTT. It encodes CASSPDSTYNSPLHF.

The rearrangement uses TRBV9 and TRBJ2-2; the match to TRBD1 covers 9 bases. The CDR3 loop spans 15 amino acids. CDR1 and CDR2 from the germline V gene are SGDLS and YYNGEE. J gave up 3 bases and V 6 bases, and 6 bases lay outside the gene matches. This CDR3 reads CASKRTGEDTGELFF. Here the CDR3 DNA reads TGTGCCAGCAAGCGGACAGGGGAGGACACCGGGGAGCTGTTTTTT.

This sequence joins TRBV5-1 and TRBJ1-4; TRBD1 might be the D (5 bases). The germline gives CDR1 SGHRS, CDR2 YFSETQ. CDR3 length: 14 residues. The V end was cut by 1 base, the J end by 6 bases, with 10 bases between. The CDR3 DNA reads as TGCGCCAGCAGCTTGAGTCAGGGTGATGAAAAACTGTTTTTT. Its translation is CASSLSQGDEKLFF.